This TCR beta chain was sequenced in a study of blood T cells in healthy people across ages. The extraction recovered at least 5.5 micrograms of total RNA per sample. It was with a sample-barcoded 5' primer and a J-beta primer mix that a second PCR of roughly 6 to 11 cycles was run. TCRdb passed the 5' RACE reads through MiXCR, listing each CDR3 protein once. The sample has 550,000 to 750,000 distinct CDR3 sequences; around 20% are singletons. This clonotype has just one count. Trimming cost V 8 bases and J 5 bases, with 12 bases left between them. Germline CDR1 is MNHEY and CDR2 is SVGAGI. The CDR3 covers 12 residues.

Sequenced: blood. The TCR was taken from a man between 65 and 80 years old in good health. The chain recombines TRBV6-5 with TRBJ1-2; TRBD1 is a possible D gene (5 bases). The CDR3 loop reads CASYGGEYGYTF. The CDR3 DNA is TGTGCCAGCTACGGGGGGGAGTATGGCTACACCTTC.